Each of the 27 T cell receptor beta chains below was sequenced from the same sample in a study of Ad26.COV2.S vaccination and SARS-CoV-2 variants. Profiling relied on immunoSEQ multiplex PCR, and the TCRdb table lists in-frame clones only, not all of them. The sample consists of roughly 140,000 clones, more than 80% of them appearing once. The sample was peripheral blood, taken after recovery from COVID-19. These receptors all come from a human donor who had recovered from COVID-19.

This chain uses TRBV6-1 with TRBJ2-1; no definite D call. V was pared by 1 base and J by 6 bases, with 19 bases between. CDR1 is MNHNS and CDR2 is SASEGT in the germline V gene. This CDR3 has 17 residues. The CDR3 bases are TGTGCCAGCAGTGAAGTTCCAGGCCACCGCTTAGGCAATGAGCAGTTCTTC. Translation: CASSEVPGHRLGNEQFF.

The genes are TRBV6-2 or TRBV6-3 and TRBJ1-1; 9 positions match TRBD1. The germline CDR1 and CDR2 sequences are MNHEY and SVGEGT. The CDR3 has 14 residues. Losses at the gene ends were 2 bases for V and 11 bases for J; bases not matched to a gene: 9. This chain's CDR3 is CASSYLTGTGRAFF. In DNA, the CDR3 is TGTGCCAGCAGTTACCTGACCGGGACAGGGCGGGCTTTCTTT.

This chain links TRBV19 with TRBJ1-1, with 10 bases identical to TRBD1. CDR1 LNHDA and CDR2 SQIVND come from the germline V gene (reference sequence). CDR3 length: 14 amino acids. J lost 1 base, V lost 4 bases, and 0 bases had no gene match. The CDR3 DNA follows: TGTGCCAGTAGTAGACAGGGGGCGAACACTGAAGCTTTCTTT. The encoded protein is CASSRQGANTEAFF.

V and J are TRBV30 and TRBJ1-4, with TRBD1 as a possible D gene (5 bases). There are 10 residues in the CDR3. Germline V gives CDR1 GTSNPN, CDR2 SVGIG (reference sequence). V was clipped by 6 bases and J by 11 bases, with 10 bases between them. Here the CDR3 DNA reads TGTGCCTGCGGGGGTGTCAAACTGTTTTTT. It encodes CACGGVKLFF. Based on the CDR3 plus reference TRBV30 and TRBJ1-4, the full variable domain is SQTIHQWPATLVQPVGSPLSLECTVEGTSNPNLYWYRQAAGRGLQLLFYSVGIGQISSEVPQNLSASRPQDRQFILSSKKLLLSDSGFYLCACGGVKLFFGSGTQLSVL.

This clone was counted only a few times. The chain employs TRBV4-3 and TRBJ1-3, with a weak D call TRBD1 (5 bases). Deletions cut 1 base from V and 0 bases from J, with 10 bases between. Germline V lookup: CDR1 LGHNA, CDR2 YSLEER. There are 16 residues in the CDR3. The CDR3 here is CASSQASTVSGNTIYF. The CDR3 DNA reads TGCGCCAGCAGCCAAGCCTCGACAGTCTCTGGAAACACCATATATTTT.

This chain connects TRBV28 to TRBJ1-2, with 7 bases lining up with TRBD1. J lost 6 bases, V lost 10 bases, and 20 bases had no gene match. The CDR3 length is 16 residues. Per the germline V gene, CDR1 is MDHEN and CDR2 is SYDVKM. For the CDR3, the DNA is TGTGCCACCTCTCGAAGCCAAGCCAGGGGGGTCCATGGCTACACCTTC. Encoded protein: CATSRSQARGVHGYTF.

The chain recombines TRBV28 with TRBJ1-6; possible D gene TRBD1, 6 bases. There are 15 residues in the CDR3. CDR1 is MDHEN, CDR2 SYDVKM, per germline. Trimming stripped 5 bases from V and 5 bases from J, with 13 bases between. DNA for the CDR3: TGTGCCAGCAGTGCCCAGGGGAGAGATAATTCACCCCTCCACTTT. Its protein product is CASSAQGRDNSPLHF.

The chain combines TRBV27 with TRBJ2-7, with TRBD2 as a possible D gene (6 bases). Looked up from germline, CDR1 is MNHEY and CDR2 is SMNVEV (reference sequence). The CDR3 consists of 17 residues. The germline V and J ends were trimmed by 4 bases and 3 bases, with 22 bases remaining between them. The CDR3 bases are TGTGCCAGCAGTTCCTCACCTGGGACTCTAAAGTACTACGAGCAGTACTTC. It is translated as CASSSSPGTLKYYEQYF.

This rearrangement joins TRBV7-9 to TRBJ2-2; 7 nucleotides agree with TRBD1. V lost 9 bases and J lost 4; bases outside the gene matches: 2. Germline CDR1 is SEHNR and CDR2 is FQNEAQ (reference sequence). CDR3 length equals 12 residues. The CDR3 is CASHRGTGELFF. The CDR3 nucleotides read TGTGCCAGTCACAGGGGCACCGGGGAGCTGTTTTTT.

J is TRBJ1-1 and V is TRBV11-2; D is uncertain. The CDR3 contains 13 residues. V was pared by 5 bases and J by 4 bases, with 11 bases between. Per the germline V gene, CDR1 is SGHAT and CDR2 is FQNNGV. CDR3 residues: CASSASGGTEAFF. The CDR3, as DNA: TGTGCCAGCAGCGCCTCAGGTGGCACTGAAGCTTTCTTT. Combining the CDR3 with reference TRBV11-2 and TRBJ1-1 gives the whole variable domain EAGVAQSPRYKIIEKRQSVAFWCNPISGHATLYWYQQILGQGPKLLIQFQNNGVVDDSQLPKDRFSAERLKGVDSTLKIQPAKLEDSAVYLCASSASGGTEAFFGQGTRLTVV.

The chain uses TRBV7-2 and TRBJ2-2; no reliable D call. The germline V gene encodes CDR1 SGHTA and CDR2 FQGNSA. V lost 2 bases and J 1 base, leaving 11 bases between the germline ends. This CDR3 contains 16 residues. CDR3 sequence (DNA): TGTGCCAGCAGCTTACATGGCAGGCAGAACACCGGGGAGCTGTTTTTT. This translates into CASSLHGRQNTGELFF.

The chain joins TRBV7-2 to TRBJ2-5; TRBD1 matches at 9 bases. The CDR3 has 16 residues. Per germline, CDR1 SGHTA and CDR2 FQGNSA. Trimming took 0 bases from V and 5 from J; bases not matched to a gene: 7. CDR3 DNA: TGTGCCAGCAGCTTAGCGCGAGGGACAGGGTCCGAGACCCAGTACTTC. Translating it yields CASSLARGTGSETQYF.

This sequence joins TRBV5-4 and TRBJ2-2; D may be TRBD1 or TRBD2 (5 bases each). The CDR3 contains 14 residues. V lost 0 bases, J lost 5 bases, and 8 bases lay in between. Germline assignment: CDR1 SGHNT and CDR2 YYREEE (reference sequence). Here the CDR3 DNA reads TGTGCCAGCAGCTTGGCTTGGGGGACCGGGGAGCTGTTTTTT. Its translation: CASSLAWGTGELFF.

The chain recombines TRBV5-6 with TRBJ1-1; D remains unclear. V was clipped by 4 bases and J by 1 base, with 11 bases between them. The CDR3 has 14 residues. Germline V gene lookup returns CDR1 SGHDT and CDR2 YYEEEE. This CDR3 is CASSPSESNTEAFF. The CDR3 nucleotides read TGTGCCAGCAGCCCATCAGAATCGAACACTGAAGCTTTCTTT.

This chain joins TRBV11-2 and TRBJ1-2; 8 bases are shared with TRBD1. J lost 5 bases, V lost 5 bases, and 1 base had no gene match. Germline values: CDR1 SGHAT, CDR2 FQNNGV. The CDR3 contains 12 residues. The CDR3 is CASSRTGYGYTF. CDR3 sequence (DNA): TGTGCCAGCAGCCGGACAGGGTATGGCTACACCTTC.

The CDR3 DNA reads as TGTGCCAGCAGCTTCCTGGGGGCTTCCTACGAGCAGTACTTC. Translation: CASSFLGASYEQYF. This chain links TRBV5-8 with TRBJ2-7, with D perhaps matching TRBD1 (6 bases). The CDR3 loop spans 14 amino acids. The germline V gene encodes CDR1 SGHTS and CDR2 YDEGEE. V was shortened by 2 bases and J by 1 base, with 10 bases between the two germline ends.

The V call is TRBV19, the J call TRBJ2-3; D not resolved. Trimming left V 5 bases short and J 3 bases short, with 12 bases between. Germline loops: CDR1 LNHDA, CDR2 SQIVND (reference sequence). There are 14 residues in the CDR3. CDR3 protein: CASSPILGTDTQYF. The CDR3 DNA reads TGTGCCAGTAGTCCCATACTCGGTACAGATACGCAGTATTTT. Together with reference TRBV19 and TRBJ2-3, the CDR3 gives the full variable domain: DGGITQSPKYLFRKEGQNVTLSCEQNLNHDAMYWYRQDPGQGLRLIYYSQIVNDFQKGDIAEGYSVSREKKESFPLTVTSAQKNPTAFYLCASSPILGTDTQYFGPGTRLTVL.

This clone was found a few times. V gene TRBV19 combines with J gene TRBJ2-7, with D perhaps TRBD2 (6 bases). Trimming removed 3 bases at V and 0 bases at J, with 6 bases between. CDR1 is LNHDA and CDR2 is SQIVND in the germline V gene (reference sequence). This CDR3 is built from 13 residues. CDR3 in amino acids: CASSIGSSYEQYF. In DNA, the CDR3 is TGTGCCAGTAGTATCGGGAGCTCCTACGAGCAGTACTTC.

The chain uses TRBV19 and TRBJ1-1, with TRBD1 as a possible D gene (5 bases). Germline values: CDR1 LNHDA, CDR2 SQIVND (reference sequence). This CDR3 region has 14 residues. Trimming removed 6 bases from V and 5 bases from J, with 16 bases in between. The CDR3 coding sequence is TGTGCCAGTAGCCCTCAGGGAGCGGGGACTGAAGCTTTCTTT. It encodes CASSPQGAGTEAFF.

This clone was recorded only once. This sequence joins TRBV15 and TRBJ1-2; the D is unclear. V lost 3 bases, J lost 0 bases, and 5 bases lay in between. The germline V gene encodes CDR1 LNHNV and CDR2 YYDKDF (reference sequence). This CDR3 contains 13 residues. The CDR3: CATSRETNYGYTF. CDR3 coding DNA: TGTGCCACCAGCAGGGAAACTAACTATGGCTACACCTTC.

The chain recombines TRBV13 with TRBJ2-3; TRBD2 matches 10 bases. The length of the CDR3 is 13 residues. The V and J ends lost 5 bases and 13 bases, in that order; junction bases with no gene match: 9. Germline CDR1 is PRHDT and CDR2 is FYEKMQ (reference sequence). The CDR3 sequence: CASSEESGGAEYF. CDR3 sequence (DNA): TGTGCCAGCAGCGAAGAAAGCGGGGGGGCAGAGTATTTT.

This chain connects TRBV13 to TRBJ2-3; D ambiguous. V lost 5 bases to trimming and J lost 3 bases, with 9 bases between them. This CDR3 contains 13 residues. Looked up from germline, CDR1 is PRHDT and CDR2 is FYEKMQ (reference sequence). The CDR3 reads CASSRWSTDTQYF. CDR3 nucleotide sequence: TGTGCCAGCAGCCGCTGGAGTACAGATACGCAGTATTTT.

The rearrangement joins TRBV3-1 (or the pseudogene TRBV3-2) to TRBJ2-5; a weak D match, TRBD1 (5 bases). Germline values: CDR1 LGHDT, CDR2 YNNKEL (reference sequence). Deletions cut 3 bases from V and 4 bases from J, with 18 bases between. The CDR3 has 16 residues. This CDR3 is CASSHASGPALETQYF. CDR3 bases: TGTGCCAGCAGCCATGCCTCAGGGCCCGCTTTAGAGACCCAGTACTTC.

This sequence joins TRBV12-3 or TRBV12-4 and TRBJ2-3; no reliable D call. V was trimmed by 3 bases and J by 1 base, leaving 5 bases between them. The CDR3 runs to 13 residues. CDR3 DNA sequence: TGTGCCAGCAGTTTTTTGGGCACAGATACGCAGTATTTT. This encodes CASSFLGTDTQYF.

For this clone: At one boundary the junction diverges from the germline segment, which might be a read error. The V and J genes are TRBV7-7 and TRBJ2-5, with 11 positions matching TRBD2. Germline CDR1 reads SSHAT; CDR2 reads FNYEAQ (reference sequence). The CDR3 has 17 amino acids. The DNA for the CDR3 is TGTGCTAGCAGCATCGCCTTAACTAGCGGGGGTACGGAGACCCAGTACTTC. Translating it yields CASSIALTSGGTETQYF.

The table lists this clone with a count of one. The genes are TRBV24-1 and TRBJ2-3; D ambiguous. CDR1 is KGHDR, CDR2 SFDVKD, per germline. This CDR3 has 12 amino acids. Trimming removed 5 bases at V and 0 bases at J, with 2 bases between. The CDR3 spells CATSGSTDTQYF. In nucleotides, the CDR3 is TGTGCCACCAGTGGAAGCACAGATACGCAGTATTTT.

The chain carries TRBV5-1 and TRBJ2-2; D remains unclear. The CDR3 consists of 12 residues. The germline gives CDR1 SGHRS, CDR2 YFSETQ. Between the trimmed V and J ends, which lost 2 bases and 6 bases, there was a span of 5 bases. The CDR3 region is CASSFPPGELFF. The CDR3 nucleotides are TGCGCCAGCAGCTTCCCACCCGGGGAGCTGTTTTTT.